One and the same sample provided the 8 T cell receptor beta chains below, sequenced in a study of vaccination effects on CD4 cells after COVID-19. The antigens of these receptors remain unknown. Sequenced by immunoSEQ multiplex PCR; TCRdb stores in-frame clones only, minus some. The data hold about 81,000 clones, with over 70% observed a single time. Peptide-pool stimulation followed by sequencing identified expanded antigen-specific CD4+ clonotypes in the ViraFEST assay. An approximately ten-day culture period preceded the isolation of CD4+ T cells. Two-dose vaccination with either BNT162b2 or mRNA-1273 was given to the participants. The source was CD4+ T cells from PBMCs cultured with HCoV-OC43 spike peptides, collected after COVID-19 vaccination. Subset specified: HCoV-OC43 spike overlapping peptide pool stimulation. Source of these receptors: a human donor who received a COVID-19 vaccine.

The CDR3 bases are TGTGCCAGCAGTGGACAGGGGGAAGGGATCTATGGCTACACCTTC. Translated: CASSGQGEGIYGYTF. The chain combines TRBV2 with TRBJ1-2; TRBD1 matches at 9 bases. The CDR3 spans 15 residues. Per germline, CDR1 SNHLY and CDR2 FYNNEI. V lost 4 bases, J lost 4 bases, and 7 bases stayed unmatched.

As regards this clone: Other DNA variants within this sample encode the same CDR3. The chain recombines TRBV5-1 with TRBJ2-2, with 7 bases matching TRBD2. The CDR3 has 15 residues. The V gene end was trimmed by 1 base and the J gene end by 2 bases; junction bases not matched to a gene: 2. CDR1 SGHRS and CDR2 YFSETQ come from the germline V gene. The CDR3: CASSLSGANTGELFF. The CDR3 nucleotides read TGCGCCAGCAGCTTGAGCGGGGCAAACACCGGGGAGCTGTTTTTT.

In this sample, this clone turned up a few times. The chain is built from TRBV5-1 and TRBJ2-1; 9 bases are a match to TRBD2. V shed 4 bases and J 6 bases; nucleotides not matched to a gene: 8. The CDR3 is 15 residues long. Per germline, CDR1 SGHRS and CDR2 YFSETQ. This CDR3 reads CASSQTVAGVNEQFF. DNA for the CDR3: TGCGCCAGCAGCCAGACGGTAGCGGGGGTCAATGAGCAGTTCTTC.

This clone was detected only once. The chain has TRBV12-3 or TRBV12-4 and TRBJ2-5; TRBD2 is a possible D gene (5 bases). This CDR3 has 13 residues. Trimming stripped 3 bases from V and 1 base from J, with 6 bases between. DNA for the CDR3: TGTGCCAGCAGTTTGGGGAGCCAAGAGACCCAGTACTTC. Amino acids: CASSLGSQETQYF.

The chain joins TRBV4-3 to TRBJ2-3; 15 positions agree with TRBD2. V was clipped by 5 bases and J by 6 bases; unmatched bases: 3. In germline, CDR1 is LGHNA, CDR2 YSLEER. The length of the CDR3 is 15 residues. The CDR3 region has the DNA TGCGCCAGCAGCATGGGGACTAGCGGGGGGGATACGCAGTATTTT. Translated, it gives CASSMGTSGGDTQYF.

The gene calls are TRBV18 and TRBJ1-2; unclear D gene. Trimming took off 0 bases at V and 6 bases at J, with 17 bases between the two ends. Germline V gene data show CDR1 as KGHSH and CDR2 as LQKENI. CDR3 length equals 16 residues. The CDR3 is CASSPPSTALEDGYTF. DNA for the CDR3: TGTGCCAGCTCACCACCAAGCACAGCCCTCGAGGATGGCTACACCTTC.

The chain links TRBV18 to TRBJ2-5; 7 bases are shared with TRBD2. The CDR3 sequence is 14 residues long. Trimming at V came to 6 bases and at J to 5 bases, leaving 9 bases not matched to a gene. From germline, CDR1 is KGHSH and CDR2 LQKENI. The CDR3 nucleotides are TGTGCCAGCTCCCCTATTGATAGCGGGGAGACCCAGTACTTC. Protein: CASSPIDSGETQYF.

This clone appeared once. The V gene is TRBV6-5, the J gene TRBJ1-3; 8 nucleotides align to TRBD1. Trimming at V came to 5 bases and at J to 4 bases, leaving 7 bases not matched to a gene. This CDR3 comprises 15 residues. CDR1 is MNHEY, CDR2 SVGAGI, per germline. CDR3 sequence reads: CASSLTGEIGNTIYF. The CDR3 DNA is TGTGCCAGCAGTCTGACAGGGGAGATAGGAAACACCATATATTTT.